This T cell receptor beta chain was sequenced during a study of T cells in Graves' hyperthyroidism and ophthalmopathy. This CDR3 is built from 13 residues. The germline V gene has CDR1 DFQATT and CDR2 SNEGSKA (reference sequence). V lost 5 bases to trimming and J lost 1 base; unmatched junction nucleotides: 3. Patients were excluded for uncontrolled infection, other autoimmune disease, pregnancy or lactation. The CDR3 regions of TCR beta were amplified from RNA transcripts. HTBI primers were the set used in a first-round RT-PCR of the TCR CDR3. A single record per CDR3 protein comes from TCRdb applying MiXCR to the multiplex PCR reads. The sample has 700,000 or so distinct CDR3 sequences; around 15% are singletons.

V is TRBV20-1 and J is TRBJ2-7; 9 bases align to TRBD2. The receptor was derived from a man aged 18 to 30 with Graves' hyperthyroidism. The sample consisted of blood. The CDR3 nucleotides are TGCAGTGCTGTAGCGGGAGTTTCCTACGAGCAGTACTTC. Encoded protein: CSAVAGVSYEQYF.